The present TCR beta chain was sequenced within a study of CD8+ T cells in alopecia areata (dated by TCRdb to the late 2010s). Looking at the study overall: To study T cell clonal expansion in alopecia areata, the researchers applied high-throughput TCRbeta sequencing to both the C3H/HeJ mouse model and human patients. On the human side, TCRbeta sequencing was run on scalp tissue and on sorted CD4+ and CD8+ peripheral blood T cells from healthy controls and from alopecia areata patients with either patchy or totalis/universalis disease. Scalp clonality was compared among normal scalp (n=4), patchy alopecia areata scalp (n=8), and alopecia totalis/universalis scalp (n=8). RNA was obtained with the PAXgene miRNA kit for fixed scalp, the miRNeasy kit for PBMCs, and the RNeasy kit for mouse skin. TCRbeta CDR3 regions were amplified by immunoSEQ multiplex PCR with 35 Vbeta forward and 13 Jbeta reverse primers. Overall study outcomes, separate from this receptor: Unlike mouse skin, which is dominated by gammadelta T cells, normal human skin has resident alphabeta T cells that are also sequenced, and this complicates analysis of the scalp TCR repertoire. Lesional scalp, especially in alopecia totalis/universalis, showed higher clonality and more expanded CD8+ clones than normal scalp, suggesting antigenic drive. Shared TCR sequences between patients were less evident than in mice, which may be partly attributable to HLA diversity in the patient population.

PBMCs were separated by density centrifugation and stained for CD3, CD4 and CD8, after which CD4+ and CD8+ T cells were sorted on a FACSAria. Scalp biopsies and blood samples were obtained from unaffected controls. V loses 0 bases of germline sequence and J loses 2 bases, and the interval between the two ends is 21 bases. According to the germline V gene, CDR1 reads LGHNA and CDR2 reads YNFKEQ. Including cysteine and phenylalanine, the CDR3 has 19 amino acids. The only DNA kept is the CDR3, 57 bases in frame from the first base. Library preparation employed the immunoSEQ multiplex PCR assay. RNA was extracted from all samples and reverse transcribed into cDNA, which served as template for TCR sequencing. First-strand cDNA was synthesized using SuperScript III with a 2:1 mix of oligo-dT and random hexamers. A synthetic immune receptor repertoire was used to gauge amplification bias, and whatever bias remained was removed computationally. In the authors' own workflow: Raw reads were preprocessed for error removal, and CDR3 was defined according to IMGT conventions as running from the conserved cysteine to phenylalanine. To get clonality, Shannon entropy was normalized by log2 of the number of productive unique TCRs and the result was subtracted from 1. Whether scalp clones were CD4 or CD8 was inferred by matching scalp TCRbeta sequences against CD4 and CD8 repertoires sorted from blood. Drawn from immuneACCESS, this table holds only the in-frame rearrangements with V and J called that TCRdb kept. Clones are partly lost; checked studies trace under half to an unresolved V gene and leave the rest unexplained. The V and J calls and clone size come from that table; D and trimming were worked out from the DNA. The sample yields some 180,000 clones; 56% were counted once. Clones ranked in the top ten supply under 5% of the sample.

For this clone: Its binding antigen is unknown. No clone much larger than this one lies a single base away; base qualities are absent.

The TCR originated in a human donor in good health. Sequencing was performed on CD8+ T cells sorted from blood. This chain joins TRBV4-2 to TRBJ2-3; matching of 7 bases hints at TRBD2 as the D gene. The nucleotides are TGTGCCAGCAGCCAAGAAATGGTCCAGGTGGCGGGGGCCACAGATACGCAGTATTTT. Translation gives CASSQEMVQVAGATDTQYF.